These T cell receptor beta chains were read from a single sample in a study of long-term antiretroviral therapy in people with HIV. Using immunoSEQ multiplex PCR, the repertoire was profiled, and TCRdb retains in-frame clones only, with some absent. The sample lists 10,000 to 13,000 clones; approximately 82% were seen once. This specimen consisted of unsorted PBMCs, obtained 1.2 years after starting antiretroviral therapy. All receptors derive from a middle-aged man with HIV. The CDR3 runs from the conserved cysteine through the conserved F or W. A D gene is named only where the DNA matches it firmly. The size of a clone is reported for some rows only, either as once, few or many, or as a class for expanded clones.

clone_size,v_call,d_call,j_call,cdr3_aa,cdr3_nt
NA,TRBV14,TRBD2,TRBJ2-2,CASRKGGSGELFF,TGTGCCAGCAGGAAGGGAGGGTCCGGGGAGCTGTTTTTT
NA,TRBV5-6,TRBD1,TRBJ1-6,CASSPGTGDNSPLHF,TGTGCCAGCAGCCCTGGGACAGGCGATAATTCACCCCTCCACTTT
medium-sized,TRBV28,TRBD2,TRBJ2-1,CASSIGTSGEQFF,TGTGCCAGCAGCATCGGGACTAGTGGTGAGCAGTTCTTC
NA,TRBV7-8,NA,TRBJ2-7,CASSLQGFTYEQYF,TGTGCCAGCAGCTTACAAGGATTTACCTACGAGCAGTACTTC
NA,TRBV6-5,TRBD2,TRBJ2-7,CASRTGLASEQYF,TGTGCCAGCAGAACCGGACTAGCGAGCGAGCAGTACTTC
NA,TRBV7-6,NA,TRBJ2-3,CASSPHPGDTQYF,TGTGCCAGCAGCCCCCACCCGGGGGATACGCAGTATTTT
large,TRBV4-1,NA,TRBJ2-2,CASSPLTGELFF,TGCGCCAGCAGCCCTTTGACCGGGGAGCTGTTTTTT
NA,TRBV27,NA,TRBJ2-1,CASSHPRAEQFF,TGTGCCAGCAGTCACCCTAGGGCTGAGCAGTTCTTC
NA,TRBV14,TRBD1,TRBJ1-6,CASSQVRTGNSPLHF,TGTGCCAGCAGCCAAGTTCGGACAGGGAATTCACCCCTCCACTTT
NA,TRBV28,NA,TRBJ1-3,CASTGSDSGNTIYF,TGTGCCAGTACAGGTTCCGACTCTGGAAACACCATATATTTT
NA,TRBV7-2,NA,TRBJ1-3,CASSFSAVGLIGNTIYF,TGTGCCAGCAGCTTCTCAGCGGTCGGATTGATAGGAAACACCATATATTTT
few,TRBV28,TRBD1,TRBJ2-7,CASRQLGTGGYEQYF,TGTGCCAGCAGACAGCTAGGGACAGGGGGCTACGAGCAGTACTTC